The TCR beta chain under discussion was sequenced for a study of early T cells in non-severe SARS-CoV-2 infection. Across the study: The chains were unpaired, and the sequenced material was bulk RNA from unsorted whole blood.

The table lists this clonotype with many counts. Its antigen is as yet unknown. The study's findings and limits: VDJdb matching, biased toward anti-spike CD8 responses, missed private and CD4 specificities.

Individual cDNA molecules were tagged with unique molecular identifiers, the study reported. TCRdb fed the 5' RACE reads into MiXCR, producing one record per CDR3 protein. The profile shows 45,000 to 60,000 distinct CDR3 sequences, about 10% of them singletons. This CDR3 has 12 residues. V was clipped by 6 bases and J by 7 bases; unmatched bases: 6. The germline V gene encodes CDR1 SQVTM and CDR2 ANQGSEA. The chain is built from TRBV29-1 and TRBJ2-1; TRBD2 aligns across 7 bases. Source material: whole blood. The sequence was obtained from an adult who was a healthcare worker with PCR-confirmed SARS-CoV-2 infection or an uninfected control (not recorded which). The CDR3 nucleotides are TGCAGCGTGGGAGCGGGGAGGAATGAGCAGTTCTTC. It yields the protein CSVGAGRNEQFF.